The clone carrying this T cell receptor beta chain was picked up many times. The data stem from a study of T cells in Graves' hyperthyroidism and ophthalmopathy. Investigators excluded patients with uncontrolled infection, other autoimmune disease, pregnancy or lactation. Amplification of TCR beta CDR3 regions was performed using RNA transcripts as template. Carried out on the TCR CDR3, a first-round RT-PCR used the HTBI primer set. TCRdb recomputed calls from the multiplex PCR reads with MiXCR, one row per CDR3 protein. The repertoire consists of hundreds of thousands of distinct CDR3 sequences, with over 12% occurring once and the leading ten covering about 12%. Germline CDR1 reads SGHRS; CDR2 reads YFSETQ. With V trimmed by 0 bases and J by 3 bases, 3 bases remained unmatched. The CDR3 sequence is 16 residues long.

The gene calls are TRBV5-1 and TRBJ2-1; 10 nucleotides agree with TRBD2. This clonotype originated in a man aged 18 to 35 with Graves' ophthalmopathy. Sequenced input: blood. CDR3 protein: CASSLETSGHYNEQFF. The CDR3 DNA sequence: TGCGCCAGCAGCTTGGAGACTAGCGGGCACTACAATGAGCAGTTCTTC.